The 9 T cell receptor beta chains below come from one sample, sequenced in a study of blood T cell repertoires in COVID-19. The protocol was immunoSEQ multiplex PCR, while the TCRdb copy is restricted to in-frame clones and leaves out a portion. The table has 200,000 to 250,000 clones, about four fifths seen once. The sample comprised peripheral blood. These receptors came from a woman at least 80 years old with COVID-19, enrolled during active disease.

The rearrangement joins TRBV2 to TRBJ1-2; the match to TRBD1 covers 8 bases. J gave up 4 bases and V 6 bases, and 10 bases lay outside the gene matches. Germline assignment: CDR1 SNHLY and CDR2 FYNNEI. The CDR3 has 15 residues. CDR3: CASRERQGTIYGYTF. In DNA, the CDR3 is TGTGCCAGCAGGGAAAGACAGGGGACAATCTATGGCTACACCTTC.

The chain employs TRBV5-6 and TRBJ2-2, with 8 bases matching TRBD1. Germline lookup yields CDR1 SGHDT and CDR2 YYEEEE. V was pared by 0 bases and J by 4 bases, with 5 bases of the junction left unmatched. The CDR3 loop spans 16 amino acids. CDR3 coding DNA: TGTGCCAGCAGCTTGGCCCTCGGGACAGGCACCGGGGAGCTGTTTTTT. Translated, it gives CASSLALGTGTGELFF.

The chain carries TRBV5-3 and TRBJ2-7; TRBD2 matches 15 bases. TRBV5-3 falls under the ORF class, with uncertain function. CDR3 length: 13 residues. Losses at the gene ends were 5 bases for V and 6 bases for J; bases not matched to a gene: 0. CDR3 loop: CARRGLAGGEQYF. The CDR3 DNA follows: TGTGCCAGAAGGGGACTAGCGGGAGGCGAGCAGTACTTC.

The V and J genes are TRBV30 and TRBJ1-2; weak D call: TRBD1 (6 bases). The ends were cut back, 3 bases at V and 2 bases at J, with 13 bases in the middle. This CDR3 is 14 amino acids long. Germline values: CDR1 GTSNPN, CDR2 SVGIG (reference sequence). The CDR3 is CAWRRQVPNYGYTF. The CDR3 region has the DNA TGTGCCTGGAGGCGACAGGTCCCAAACTATGGCTACACCTTC.

This chain uses TRBV3-1 (or the pseudogene TRBV3-2) with TRBJ2-1, with TRBD2 identical over 11 bases. The V segment lost 4 bases and the J segment 6 bases; nucleotides outside the gene matches: 2. The CDR3 covers 14 residues. Germline CDR1 reads LGHDT; CDR2 reads YNNKEL (reference sequence). The CDR3 loop is CASSLLAGGNEQFF. The CDR3 DNA reads TGTGCCAGCAGCCTCCTAGCGGGGGGCAATGAGCAGTTCTTC.

The table lists this clone with a few counts. The chain employs TRBV10-3 and TRBJ1-2; D call uncertain. CDR3 size: 13 residues. V shed 0 bases and J shed 5 bases, with 7 bases lying between them. CDR1 ENHRY and CDR2 SYGVKD come from the germline V gene. The CDR3 DNA is TGTGCCATCAGTGAGTCGCCGGGGTATGGCTACACCTTC. As protein: CAISESPGYGYTF.

V is TRBV5-4 and J is TRBJ1-4; no clear D. Germline V CDR1 and CDR2: SGHNT, YYREEE (reference sequence). The CDR3 has 13 residues. The ends were cut back, 2 bases at V and 7 bases at J, with 9 bases in the middle. The CDR3 coding sequence is TGTGCCAGCAGCTTCCCTGATAGTGAAAAACTGTTTTTT. It specifies CASSFPDSEKLFF.

The chain couples TRBV7-9 to TRBJ1-2; D gene uncertain. Trimming stripped 6 bases from V and 8 bases from J, with 13 bases between. The CDR3 is made up of 12 amino acids. The germline gives CDR1 SEHNR, CDR2 FQNEAQ (reference sequence). Here the CDR3 reads CASSLDTLGYTF. CDR3 DNA: TGTGCCAGCAGTCTTGACACCCTCGGCTACACCTTC.

The V call is TRBV10-2, the J call TRBJ2-5; weak D call: TRBD1 (6 bases). Trimming left V 4 bases short and J 5 bases short, with 11 bases between. The CDR3 has 13 residues. CDR1 WSHSY and CDR2 SAAADI come from the germline V gene. CDR3: CASSAGARETQYF. CDR3 sequence (DNA): TGCGCCAGCAGTGCAGGGGCGCGGGAGACCCAGTACTTC.